A selection of T cell receptor beta chains follows, all from one sample in a study of PD-L1 blockade in urothelial cancer. Produced via immunoSEQ multiplex PCR; TCRdb's table is partial and in-frame only. The sample has about 43,000 clones; 85% to 90% are singletons. The specimen was PBMCs, collected around atezolizumab (anti-PD-L1) treatment. The receptors originated from a woman in her sixties with urothelial cancer. CDR3s include the opening cysteine and the closing phenylalanine or tryptophan. A D gene is named only where the DNA matches it firmly. Rows may omit the clone size; those that give it use once, few, many or a size class.

DNA,CDR3,J,V,size,D
TGTGCCAGCAGTTTTCCGGCAGGGGGCAAGGACGAGCAGTACTTC,CASSFPAGGKDEQYF,TRBJ2-7,TRBV28,-,TRBD1
TGTGCCAGCAGCTCCACAGGGGGGCCACAAGAGACCCAGTACTTC,CASSSTGGPQETQYF,TRBJ2-5,TRBV7-2,-,TRBD1
TGTGCTAGTGGCCCGGACAGTTTTACTGAAGCTTTCTTT,CASGPDSFTEAFF,TRBJ1-1,TRBV12-5,-,-
TGTGCCAGCAGTTACCGGGTCTTGGATGGCTACACCTTC,CASSYRVLDGYTF,TRBJ1-2,TRBV6-5,-,-
TGTGCCAGCAAGGGGACTAGCACAGATACGCAGTATTTT,CASKGTSTDTQYF,TRBJ2-3,TRBV28,-,-
TGTGCCAGCAGTTTTCGGACTAGCGGAAACACCGGGGAGCTGTTTTTT,CASSFRTSGNTGELFF,TRBJ2-2,TRBV5-6,-,TRBD2
TGCGCCAGCAGTGATGGGGGACGGGAGGGCCCATCCGAGCAGTACTTC,CASSDGGREGPSEQYF,TRBJ2-7,TRBV10-1,-,TRBD2
TGTGCCAGCAGCCCATCGACGGCAGGGCTCTACGAGCAGTACTTC,CASSPSTAGLYEQYF,TRBJ2-7,TRBV11-3,-,-
TGCGCCAGCAGCTTGGGGGGGCGGACAGATACGCAGTATTTT,CASSLGGRTDTQYF,TRBJ2-3,TRBV5-1,-,-
TGTGCCAGCAGTTCGACTAGCGGGAGCTCCTACAATGAGCAGTTCTTC,CASSSTSGSSYNEQFF,TRBJ2-1,TRBV6-5,-,TRBD2
TGTGCCAGCAGCTTGGAGAGGGGACAGGGGGCTAGTTCACCCCTCCACTTT,CASSLERGQGASSPLHF,TRBJ1-6,TRBV5-6,-,TRBD1
TGCGCCAGCAGCGGACAGGGGGCGAACACTGAAGCTTTCTTT,CASSGQGANTEAFF,TRBJ1-1,TRBV5-1,once,TRBD1
TGTGCCAGCAGTCCCTGGGGCAGCAACACCGGGGAGCTGTTTTTT,CASSPWGSNTGELFF,TRBJ2-2,TRBV27,-,-
TGTGCCAGCAGCCAAATCCGGACAGGGCACTACGAGCAGTACTTC,CASSQIRTGHYEQYF,TRBJ2-7,TRBV14,-,TRBD1
TGTGCCAGCAGCTTGAACAGGGCCAATTCACCCCTCCACTTT,CASSLNRANSPLHF,TRBJ1-6,TRBV5-4,-,-
TGTGCCAGCTCACCTGAGGTGTCCTACGAGCAGTACTTC,CASSPEVSYEQYF,TRBJ2-7,TRBV18,-,-
TGTGCCAGCAGTGAAGGGGGCGGAAGCAATCAGCCCCAGCATTTT,CASSEGGGSNQPQHF,TRBJ1-5,TRBV28,-,TRBD1
TGTGCCAGCAGGAGGGGGGGTAACAATCAGCCCCAGCATTTT,CASRRGGNNQPQHF,TRBJ1-5,TRBV2,few,-
TGTGCCAGCAGCCATCCTAGCGGGGGGCCCCAAGAGACCCAGTACTTC,CASSHPSGGPQETQYF,TRBJ2-5,TRBV7-9,once,TRBD2
TGTGCCAGTTCGGGACAGGGGGGTGAAAAACTGTTTTTT,CASSGQGGEKLFF,TRBJ1-4,TRBV19,once,TRBD1
TGTGCCAGCAGCGTAGCAGGGGGCCAGACCTACGAGCAGTACTTC,CASSVAGGQTYEQYF,TRBJ2-7,TRBV9,-,TRBD1
TGTGCCAGCCGGAAGATCGGGGGACAAGAGACCCAGTACTTC,CASRKIGGQETQYF,TRBJ2-5,TRBV27,-,-
TGCGCCAGCAGCCAAGAGGGGGCAGGGTGGGTCGAAAAACTGTTTTTT,CASSQEGAGWVEKLFF,TRBJ1-4,TRBV4-1,-,-
TGTGCCAGCAGCCAAGGCACCGGAGTATATGGCTACACCTTC,CASSQGTGVYGYTF,TRBJ1-2,TRBV14,-,-
TGCGCCAGCACATCCCCGGAGTTGATGATGGAGACCCAGTACTTC,CASTSPELMMETQYF,TRBJ2-5,TRBV5-1,-,-
TGTGCCAGCAGTTTATTACGACAGGGAACTAATGAAAAACTGTTTTTT,CASSLLRQGTNEKLFF,TRBJ1-4,TRBV28,-,TRBD1
TGTGCCAGCAGTGAAGGGGAGGGGGGGTACTATGGCTACACCTTC,CASSEGEGGYYGYTF,TRBJ1-2,TRBV6-1,-,-